This T cell receptor beta chain was recorded in a study of identical twins. Unique molecular identifiers were present on the cDNA, which also gained a universal primer site by template switching. TCRdb itself ran the 5' RACE reads through MiXCR, one entry per CDR3 protein. The sample shows about 520,000 distinct CDR3 sequences, under 25% of them seen only once. V lost 1 base and J 3 bases, leaving 9 bases between the germline ends. The CDR3 extends over 13 amino acids. Germline assignment: CDR1 SQVTM and CDR2 ANQGSEA. This sample was shared with a second study, whose subject was T cells expressing NK-cell markers. Per that study: With an anti-gamma-delta TCR antibody, sorting in several experiments was kept to alpha-beta TCR T cells. Four donors' CD3+CD56-NKG2C+ cells were dominated by the same clonotypes.

Sequenced: CD4+ T cells sorted from blood. The sequence was collected from a woman under 30 in good health. The gene calls are TRBV29-1 and TRBJ1-2; D may be TRBD1 (5 bases). Here the CDR3 DNA reads TGCAGCGTTGAAGCGGGACGGTACTATGGCTACACCTTC. The encoded protein is CSVEAGRYYGYTF.